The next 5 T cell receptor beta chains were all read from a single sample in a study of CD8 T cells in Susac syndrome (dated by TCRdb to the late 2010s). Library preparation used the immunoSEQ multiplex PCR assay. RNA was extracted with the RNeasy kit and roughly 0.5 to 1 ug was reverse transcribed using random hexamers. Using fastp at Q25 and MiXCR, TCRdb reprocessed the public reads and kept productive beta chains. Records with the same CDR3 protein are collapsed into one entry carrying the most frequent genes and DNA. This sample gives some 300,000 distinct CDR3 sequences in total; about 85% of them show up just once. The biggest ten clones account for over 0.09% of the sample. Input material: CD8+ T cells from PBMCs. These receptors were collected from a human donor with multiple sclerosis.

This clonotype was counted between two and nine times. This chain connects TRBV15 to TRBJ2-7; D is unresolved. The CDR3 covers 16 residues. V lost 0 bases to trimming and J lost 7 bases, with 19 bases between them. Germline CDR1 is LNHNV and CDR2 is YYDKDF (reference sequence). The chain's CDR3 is CATSRDRVGPFGEQYF. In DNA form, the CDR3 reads TGTGCCACCAGCAGAGATCGTGTCGGTCCCTTTGGAGAGCAGTACTTC.

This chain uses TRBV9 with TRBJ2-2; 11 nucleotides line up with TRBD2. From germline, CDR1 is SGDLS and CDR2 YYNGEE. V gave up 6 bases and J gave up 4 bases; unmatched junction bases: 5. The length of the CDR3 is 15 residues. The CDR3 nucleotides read TGTGCCAGCAACCCTACTAGCGGGAGCACCGGGGAGCTGTTTTTT. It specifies CASNPTSGSTGELFF.

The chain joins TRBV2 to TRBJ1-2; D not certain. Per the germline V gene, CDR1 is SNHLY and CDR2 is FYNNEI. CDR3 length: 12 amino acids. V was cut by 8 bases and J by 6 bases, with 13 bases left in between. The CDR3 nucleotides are TGTGCCAGCGTAAGTGCTCGTGATGGCTACACCTTC. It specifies CASVSARDGYTF.

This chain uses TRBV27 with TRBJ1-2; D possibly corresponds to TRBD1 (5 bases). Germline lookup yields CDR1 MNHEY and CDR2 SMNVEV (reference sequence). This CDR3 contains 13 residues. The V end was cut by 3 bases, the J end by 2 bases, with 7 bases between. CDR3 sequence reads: CASSLRQNYGYTF. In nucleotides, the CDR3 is TGTGCCAGCAGTTTGAGACAGAACTATGGCTACACCTTC.

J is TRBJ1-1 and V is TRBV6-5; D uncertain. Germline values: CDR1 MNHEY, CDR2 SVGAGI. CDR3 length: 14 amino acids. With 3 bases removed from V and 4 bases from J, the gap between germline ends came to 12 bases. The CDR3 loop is CASSYSGVGTEAFF. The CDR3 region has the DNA TGTGCCAGCAGTTATTCCGGGGTTGGCACTGAAGCTTTCTTT.